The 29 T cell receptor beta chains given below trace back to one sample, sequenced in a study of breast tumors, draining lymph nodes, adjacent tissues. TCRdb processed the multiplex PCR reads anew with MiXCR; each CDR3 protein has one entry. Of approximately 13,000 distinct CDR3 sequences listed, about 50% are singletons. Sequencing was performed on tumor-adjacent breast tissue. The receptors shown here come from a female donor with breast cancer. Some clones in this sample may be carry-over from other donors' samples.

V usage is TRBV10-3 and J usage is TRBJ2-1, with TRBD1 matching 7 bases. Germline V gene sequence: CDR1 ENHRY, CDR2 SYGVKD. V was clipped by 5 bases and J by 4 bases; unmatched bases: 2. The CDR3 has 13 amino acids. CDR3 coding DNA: TGTGCCATCAGTCGGGACAGTTACAATGAGCAGTTCTTC. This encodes CAISRDSYNEQFF.

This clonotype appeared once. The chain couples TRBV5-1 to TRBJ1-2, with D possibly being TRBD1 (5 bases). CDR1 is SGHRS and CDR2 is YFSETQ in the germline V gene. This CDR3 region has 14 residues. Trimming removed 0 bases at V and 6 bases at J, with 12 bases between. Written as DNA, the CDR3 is TGCGCCAGCAGCTTGGGGCAGGGAGGGGATGGCTACACCTTC. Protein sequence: CASSLGQGGDGYTF.

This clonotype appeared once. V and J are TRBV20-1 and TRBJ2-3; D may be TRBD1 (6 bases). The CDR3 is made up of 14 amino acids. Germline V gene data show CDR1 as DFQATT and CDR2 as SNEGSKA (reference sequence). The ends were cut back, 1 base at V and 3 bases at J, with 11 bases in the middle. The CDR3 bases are TGCAGTGCTAGAGGGGCAGGGGCAACAGATACGCAGTATTTT. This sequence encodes CSARGAGATDTQYF.

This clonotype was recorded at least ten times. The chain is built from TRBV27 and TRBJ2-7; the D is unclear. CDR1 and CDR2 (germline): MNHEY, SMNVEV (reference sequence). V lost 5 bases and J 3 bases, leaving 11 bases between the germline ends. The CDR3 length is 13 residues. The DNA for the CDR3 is TGTGCCAGCAGTCCCATAGACCGCTACGAGCAGTACTTC. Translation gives CASSPIDRYEQYF.

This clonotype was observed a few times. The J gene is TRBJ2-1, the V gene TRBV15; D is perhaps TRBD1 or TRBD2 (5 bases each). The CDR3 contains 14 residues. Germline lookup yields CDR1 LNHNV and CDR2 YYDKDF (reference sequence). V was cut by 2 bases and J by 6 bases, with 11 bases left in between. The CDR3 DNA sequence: TGTGCCACCAGCAGAAGAAGGGACGGCAATGAGCAGTTCTTC. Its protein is CATSRRRDGNEQFF.

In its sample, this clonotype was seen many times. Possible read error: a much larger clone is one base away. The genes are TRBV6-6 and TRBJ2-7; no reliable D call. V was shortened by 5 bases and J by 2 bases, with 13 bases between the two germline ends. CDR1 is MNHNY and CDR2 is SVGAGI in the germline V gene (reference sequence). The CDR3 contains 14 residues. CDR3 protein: CASSHEGLAYEQYF. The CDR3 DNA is TGTGCCAGCAGTCACGAAGGTTTGGCCTACGAGCAGTACTTC.

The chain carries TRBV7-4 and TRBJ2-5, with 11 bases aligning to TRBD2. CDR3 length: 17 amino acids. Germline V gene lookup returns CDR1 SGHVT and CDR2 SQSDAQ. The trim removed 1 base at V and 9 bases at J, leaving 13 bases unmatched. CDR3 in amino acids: CASSLDSSGRAQEPQYF. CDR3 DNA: TGTGCCAGCAGCTTAGATAGTAGCGGGAGGGCCCAGGAGCCCCAGTACTTC.

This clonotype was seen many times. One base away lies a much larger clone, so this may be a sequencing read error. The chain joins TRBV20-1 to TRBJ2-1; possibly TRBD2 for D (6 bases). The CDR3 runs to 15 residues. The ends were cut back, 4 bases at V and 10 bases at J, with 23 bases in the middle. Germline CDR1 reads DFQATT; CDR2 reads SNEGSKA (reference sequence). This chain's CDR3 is CSATDIRRGPGEQFF. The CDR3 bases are TGCAGTGCTACAGATATTAGGCGGGGCCCGGGCGAGCAGTTCTTC.

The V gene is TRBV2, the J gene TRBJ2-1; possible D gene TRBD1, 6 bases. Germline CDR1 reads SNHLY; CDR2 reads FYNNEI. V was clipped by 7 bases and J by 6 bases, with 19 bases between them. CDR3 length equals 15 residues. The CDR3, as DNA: TGTGCCAGCACCGCCTTCTTAGGGACAACCAATGAGCAGTTCTTC. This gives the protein CASTAFLGTTNEQFF.

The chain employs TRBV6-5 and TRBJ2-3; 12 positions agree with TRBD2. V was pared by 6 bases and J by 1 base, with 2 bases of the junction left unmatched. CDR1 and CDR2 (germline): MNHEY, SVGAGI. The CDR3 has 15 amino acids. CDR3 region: CASRRLAGGTDTQYF. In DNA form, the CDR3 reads TGTGCCAGCAGGCGACTAGCGGGAGGCACAGATACGCAGTATTTT.

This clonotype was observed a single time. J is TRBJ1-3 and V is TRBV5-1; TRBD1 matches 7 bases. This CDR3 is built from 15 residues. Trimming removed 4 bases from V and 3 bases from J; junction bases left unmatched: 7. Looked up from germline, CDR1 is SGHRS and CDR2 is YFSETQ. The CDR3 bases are TGCGCCAGCAGCCCGATACAGGGGTTTGGAAACACCATATATTTT. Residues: CASSPIQGFGNTIYF.

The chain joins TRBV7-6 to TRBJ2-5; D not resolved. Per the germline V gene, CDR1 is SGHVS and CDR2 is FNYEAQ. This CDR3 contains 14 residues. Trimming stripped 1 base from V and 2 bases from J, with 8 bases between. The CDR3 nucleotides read TGTGCCAGCAGCTTAGAGCTAGTGCAAGAGACCCAGTACTTC. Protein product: CASSLELVQETQYF.

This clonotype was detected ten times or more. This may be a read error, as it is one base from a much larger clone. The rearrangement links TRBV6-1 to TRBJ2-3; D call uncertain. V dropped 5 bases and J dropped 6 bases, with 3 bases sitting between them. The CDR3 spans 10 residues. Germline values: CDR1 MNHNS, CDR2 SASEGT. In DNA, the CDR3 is TGTGCCAGCAGTCGGGATACGCAGTATTTT. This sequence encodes CASSRDTQYF.

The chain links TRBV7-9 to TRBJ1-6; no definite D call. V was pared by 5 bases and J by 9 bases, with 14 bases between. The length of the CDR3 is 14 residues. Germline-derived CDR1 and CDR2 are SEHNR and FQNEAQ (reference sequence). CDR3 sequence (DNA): TGTGCCAGCAGCCGAGACTCGGACCCTTCACCCCTCCACTTT. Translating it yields CASSRDSDPSPLHF.

The CDR3 DNA is TGTGCCAGCAGCCAGGGAGATCAGCCCCAGCATTTT. Translated: CASSQGDQPQHF. This rearrangement joins TRBV4-2 to TRBJ1-5; D call uncertain. Per the germline V gene, CDR1 is LGHNA and CDR2 is YNFKEQ. The CDR3 spans 12 residues. Trimming took 3 bases from V and 5 from J, leaving 5 bases between them.

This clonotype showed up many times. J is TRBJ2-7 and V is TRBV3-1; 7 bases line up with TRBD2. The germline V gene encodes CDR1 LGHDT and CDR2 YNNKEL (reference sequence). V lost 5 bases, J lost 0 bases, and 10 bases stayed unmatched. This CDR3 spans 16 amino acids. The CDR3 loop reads CASSSREARLSYEQYF. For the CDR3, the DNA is TGTGCCAGCAGCTCCCGGGAGGCGCGCCTCTCCTACGAGCAGTACTTC.

The CDR3 DNA sequence: TGTGCCAGCGGCCTCAGGAACTATGGCTACACCTTC. It encodes CASGLRNYGYTF. The J gene is TRBJ1-2, the V gene TRBV7-2; D is unresolved. CDR3 length: 12 amino acids. CDR1 is SGHTA and CDR2 is FQGNSA in the germline V gene. Trimming left V 8 bases short and J 2 bases short, with 9 bases between.

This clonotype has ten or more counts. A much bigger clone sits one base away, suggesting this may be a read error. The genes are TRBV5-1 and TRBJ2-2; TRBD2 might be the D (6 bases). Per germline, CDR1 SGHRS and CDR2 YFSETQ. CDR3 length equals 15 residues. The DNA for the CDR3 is TGCGCCAGCAGTGAACAGGCCGCGAACACCGGGGGGCTGTTTTTT. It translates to CASSEQAANTGGLFF. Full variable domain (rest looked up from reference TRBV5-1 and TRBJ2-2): KAGVTQTPRYLIKTRGQQVTLSCSPISGHRSVSWYQQTPGQGLQFLFEYFSETQRNKGNFPGRFSGRQFSNSRSEMNVSTLELGDSALYLCASSEQAANTGGLFFGEGSRLTVL.

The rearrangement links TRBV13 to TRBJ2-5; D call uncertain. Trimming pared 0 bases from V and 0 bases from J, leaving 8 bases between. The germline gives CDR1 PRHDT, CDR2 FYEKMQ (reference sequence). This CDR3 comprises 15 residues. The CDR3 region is CASSLGQSYQETQYF. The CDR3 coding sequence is TGTGCCAGCAGCTTAGGGCAGAGTTACCAAGAGACCCAGTACTTC.

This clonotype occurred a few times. The CDR3 sequence is CASSPVTGHTGELFF. CDR3 bases: TGTGCCAGTAGTCCCGTGACAGGACACACCGGGGAGCTGTTTTTT. The J gene is TRBJ2-2, the V gene TRBV19, with D possibly matching TRBD1 (6 bases). The CDR3 runs 15 residues. Germline V CDR1 and CDR2: LNHDA, SQIVND (reference sequence). Trimming took off 5 bases at V and 3 bases at J, with 13 bases between the two ends. Full variable domain (outside the CDR3, taken from reference TRBV19 and TRBJ2-2): DGGITQSPKYLFRKEGQNVTLSCEQNLNHDAMYWYRQDPGQGLRLIYYSQIVNDFQKGDIAEGYSVSREKKESFPLTVTSAQKNPTAFYLCASSPVTGHTGELFFGEGSRLTVL.

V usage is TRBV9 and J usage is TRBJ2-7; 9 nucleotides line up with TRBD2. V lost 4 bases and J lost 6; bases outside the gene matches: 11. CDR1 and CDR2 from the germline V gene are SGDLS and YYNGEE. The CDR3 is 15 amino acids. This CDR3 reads CASSLSRAGGSEQYF. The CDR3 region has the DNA TGTGCCAGCAGCCTCAGTAGAGCGGGAGGCAGCGAGCAGTACTTC.

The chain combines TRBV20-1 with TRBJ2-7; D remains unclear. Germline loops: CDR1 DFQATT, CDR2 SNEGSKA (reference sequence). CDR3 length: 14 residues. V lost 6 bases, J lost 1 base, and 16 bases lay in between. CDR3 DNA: TGCAGTGCAAGACCGACAACGACTTCCTACGAGCAGTACTTC. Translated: CSARPTTTSYEQYF.

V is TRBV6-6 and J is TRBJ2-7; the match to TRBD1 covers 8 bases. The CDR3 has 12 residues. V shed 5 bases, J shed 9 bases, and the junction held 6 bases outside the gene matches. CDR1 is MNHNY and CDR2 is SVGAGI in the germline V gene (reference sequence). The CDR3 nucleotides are TGTGCCAGCAGTCACGTCCAGGGGGCGCAGTACTTC. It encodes CASSHVQGAQYF.

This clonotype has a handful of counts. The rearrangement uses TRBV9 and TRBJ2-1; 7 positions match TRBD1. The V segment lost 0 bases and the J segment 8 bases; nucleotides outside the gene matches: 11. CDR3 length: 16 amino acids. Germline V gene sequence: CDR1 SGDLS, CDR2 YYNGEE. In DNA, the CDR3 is TGTGCCAGCAGCGTAGAGGGGGCGGCCCGCTTAGATGAGCAGTTCTTC. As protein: CASSVEGAARLDEQFF.

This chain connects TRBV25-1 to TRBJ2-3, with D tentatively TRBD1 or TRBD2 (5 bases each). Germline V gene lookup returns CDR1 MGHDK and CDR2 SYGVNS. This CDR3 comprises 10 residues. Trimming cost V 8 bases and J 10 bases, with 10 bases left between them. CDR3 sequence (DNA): TGTGCCAGCGGGGGTCTCCCGCAGTATTTT. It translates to CASGGLPQYF. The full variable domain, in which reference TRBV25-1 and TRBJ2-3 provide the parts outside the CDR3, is EADIYQTPRYLVIGTGKKITLECSQTMGHDKMYWYQQDPGMELHLIHYSYGVNSTEKGDLSSESTVSRIRTEHFPLTLESARPSHTSQYLCASGGLPQYFGPGTRLTVL.

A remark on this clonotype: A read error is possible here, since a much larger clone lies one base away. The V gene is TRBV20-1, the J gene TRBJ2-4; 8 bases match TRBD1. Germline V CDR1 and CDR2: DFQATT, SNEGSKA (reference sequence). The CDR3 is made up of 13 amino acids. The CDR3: CSATGQGKNTQYF. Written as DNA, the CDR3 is TGCAGTGCTACCGGACAGGGCAAAAACACTCAGTACTTC.

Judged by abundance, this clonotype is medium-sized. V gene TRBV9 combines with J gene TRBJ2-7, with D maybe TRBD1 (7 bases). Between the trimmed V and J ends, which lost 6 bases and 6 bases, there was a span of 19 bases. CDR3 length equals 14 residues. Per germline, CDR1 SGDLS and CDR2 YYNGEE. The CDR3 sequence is CASNRAGQGGEQYF. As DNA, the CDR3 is TGTGCCAGCAATCGGGCGGGCCAGGGGGGCGAGCAGTACTTC.

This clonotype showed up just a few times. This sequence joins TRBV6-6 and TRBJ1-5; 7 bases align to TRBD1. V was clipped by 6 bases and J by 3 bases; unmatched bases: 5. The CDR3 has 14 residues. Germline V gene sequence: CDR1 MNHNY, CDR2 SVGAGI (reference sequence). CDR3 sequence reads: CASRTGTVNQPQHF. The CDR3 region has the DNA TGTGCCAGCAGAACCGGGACAGTCAATCAGCCCCAGCATTTT.

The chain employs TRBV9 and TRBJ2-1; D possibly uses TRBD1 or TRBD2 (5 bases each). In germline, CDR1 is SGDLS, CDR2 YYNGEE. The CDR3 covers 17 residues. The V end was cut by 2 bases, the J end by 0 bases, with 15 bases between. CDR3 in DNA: TGTGCCAGCAGCGTTAGTTCTAAGGGGAGCTCCTACAATGAGCAGTTCTTC. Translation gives CASSVSSKGSSYNEQFF.